One and the same sample provided the 26 T cell receptor beta chains below, sequenced in a study of cytomegalovirus exposure and HLA in healthy donors. The PCR employed 60 Vbeta primers together with 13 Jbeta primers. Profiled with immunoSEQ multiplex PCR; TCRdb holds only in-frame clones, not every one. The table has around 68,000 clones, roughly four fifths seen once. The source material was PBMCs. The receptors here all came from a woman in her 30s in good health and CMV-seropositive.

The V gene is TRBV4-2, the J gene TRBJ1-3; TRBD1 aligns across 9 bases. The ends lost 1 base at V and 5 bases at J; junction bases unmatched: 6. Germline-derived CDR1 and CDR2 are LGHNA and YNFKEQ. The CDR3 loop spans 16 amino acids. Here the CDR3 DNA reads TGTGCCAGCAGCCAAGCCCTGGGGACAGGGAGAAACACCATATATTTT. Protein product: CASSQALGTGRNTIYF.

V and J are TRBV9 and TRBJ2-1; perhaps TRBD2 as D (6 bases). Germline CDR1 SGDLS, CDR2 YYNGEE. The V and J ends lost 2 bases and 4 bases respectively, with 19 bases between them. CDR3 length: 17 amino acids. The CDR3 is CASSVSDYSRGYNEQFF. The CDR3 DNA reads as TGTGCCAGCAGCGTGTCGGACTACTCACGGGGGTACAATGAGCAGTTCTTC.

This chain uses TRBV10-3 with TRBJ2-7, with D tentatively TRBD2 (5 bases). There are 13 residues in the CDR3. V lost 8 bases, J lost 3 bases, and 14 bases lay in between. The germline V gene has CDR1 ENHRY and CDR2 SYGVKD. This CDR3 is CAIGNVGDYEQYF. As DNA, the CDR3 is TGTGCCATCGGGAACGTCGGGGACTACGAGCAGTACTTC.

The chain is built from TRBV19 and TRBJ1-2, with TRBD1 as a possible D gene (6 bases). Germline CDR1 is LNHDA and CDR2 is SQIVND (reference sequence). V shed 7 bases and J shed 2 bases, with 17 bases lying between them. This CDR3 spans 15 amino acids. CDR3: CASTLDSLKNYGYTF. CDR3 nucleotides: TGTGCCAGTACCCTGGACAGCCTTAAAAACTATGGCTACACCTTC.

The chain combines TRBV6-6 with TRBJ2-5; 8 bases map to TRBD1. Per the germline V gene, CDR1 is MNHNY and CDR2 is SVGAGI (reference sequence). Losses at the gene ends were 6 bases for V and 3 bases for J; bases not matched to a gene: 12. The length of the CDR3 is 16 residues. The DNA for the CDR3 is TGTGCCAGCAGCAAGAGACAGGGGCTAGGGGAAGAGACCCAGTACTTC. Its translation is CASSKRQGLGEETQYF.

This chain joins TRBV9 and TRBJ1-6; D is unresolved. The CDR3 contains 15 residues. Per the germline V gene, CDR1 is SGDLS and CDR2 is YYNGEE. V was trimmed by 4 bases and J by 0 bases, leaving 8 bases between them. For the CDR3, the DNA is TGTGCCAGCAGCTTCGAGAGCTCCTATAATTCACCCCTCCACTTT. Its protein product is CASSFESSYNSPLHF.

The chain employs TRBV6-5 and TRBJ2-5; a weak D match, TRBD2 (6 bases). The J call may not be correct, given that the DNA end is closer to TRBJ2-7. This CDR3 has 14 residues. Germline V gene data show CDR1 as MNHEY and CDR2 as SVGAGI. CDR3 DNA: TGTGCCAGCAGAAAAACGGGGGATTCCTACGAGCAGTACTTC. It encodes CASRKTGDSYEQYF.

This chain connects TRBV5-1 to TRBJ1-2, with D unresolved. V lost 4 bases and J 5 bases, leaving 15 bases between the germline ends. This CDR3 contains 14 residues. The germline V gene encodes CDR1 SGHRS and CDR2 YFSETQ. The DNA of the CDR3 is TGCGCCAGCAGCCTGGGCAATCAACTTTATGGCTACACCTTC. As protein: CASSLGNQLYGYTF.

The rearrangement links TRBV11-3 to TRBJ2-1; D possibly corresponds to TRBD2 (6 bases). This CDR3 is built from 15 residues. V was pared by 4 bases and J by 1 base, with 11 bases between. The germline V gene has CDR1 SGHNT and CDR2 YENEEA. CDR3 loop: CASSSGTGSYNEQFF. As DNA, the CDR3 is TGTGCCAGCAGCTCCGGGACTGGGTCCTACAATGAGCAGTTCTTC.

J is TRBJ2-1 and V is TRBV19, with 8 positions matching TRBD2. The J segment lost 1 base and the V segment lost 3 bases, leaving 2 bases of the junction unmatched. The CDR3 runs to 15 residues. Per germline, CDR1 LNHDA and CDR2 SQIVND (reference sequence). CDR3 sequence: CASSMAGGSYNEQFF. DNA of the CDR3: TGTGCCAGTAGTATGGCGGGAGGTTCCTACAATGAGCAGTTCTTC.

This clone occurred a few times. The chain uses TRBV29-1 and TRBJ2-1; TRBD1 agrees at 9 bases. V lost 7 bases and J lost 9; bases outside the gene matches: 13. Germline V gene data show CDR1 as SQVTM and CDR2 as ANQGSEA. The CDR3 sequence is 14 residues long. This chain's CDR3 is CSALYRGRGREQFF. In DNA, the CDR3 is TGCAGCGCGCTATACAGGGGGCGCGGGCGTGAGCAGTTCTTC.

The gene calls are TRBV11-1 and TRBJ2-3; D possibly corresponds to TRBD1 (6 bases). The ends were cut back, 0 bases at V and 0 bases at J, with 13 bases in the middle. This CDR3 comprises 17 residues. Germline values: CDR1 SGHAT, CDR2 FQDESV (reference sequence). The CDR3 DNA reads TGTGCCAGCAGCTTAGCGGGATTCAGGGGTAGCACAGATACGCAGTATTTT. Its translation: CASSLAGFRGSTDTQYF. Combining the CDR3 with reference TRBV11-1 and TRBJ2-3 gives the whole variable domain EAEVAQSPRYKITEKSQAVAFWCDPISGHATLYWYRQILGQGPELLVQFQDESVVDDSQLPKDRFSAERLKGVDSTLKIQPAELGDSAMYLCASSLAGFRGSTDTQYFGPGTRLTVL.

This clone has more than one count but fewer than ten. V is TRBV29-1 and J is TRBJ2-3; a possible D gene is TRBD1 (5 bases). This CDR3 comprises 15 residues. CDR1 is SQVTM and CDR2 is ANQGSEA in the germline V gene. Between the trimmed V and J ends, which lost 6 bases and 0 bases, there was a span of 16 bases. The CDR3 protein is CSVTKNGHSTDTQYF. For the CDR3, the DNA is TGCAGCGTCACTAAGAACGGACACAGCACAGATACGCAGTATTTT.

About this clone: At one end the junction does not follow the germline gene, possibly because of a read error. Other DNA sequences in this specimen translate into the identical CDR3. The genes are TRBV7-7 and TRBJ2-3, with D possibly TRBD1 on 5 matching bases. CDR1 is SSHAT, CDR2 FNYEAQ, per germline (reference sequence). The CDR3 totals 13 residues. CDR3 in amino acids: CASSLGRADTQYF. CDR3 coding DNA: TGTGCTAGCAGCTTAGGCAGGGCAGATACGCAGTATTTT.

Written as DNA, the CDR3 is TGTGCCAGCAGGGGGTGGGGGCTAGCGGGACTAGAAGAGACCCAGTACTTC. It codes for CASRGWGLAGLEETQYF. V gene TRBV2 combines with J gene TRBJ2-5, with 9 bases lining up with TRBD2. The CDR3 loop spans 17 amino acids. The V and J ends lost 6 bases and 3 bases, in that order; junction bases with no gene match: 14. Germline assignment: CDR1 SNHLY and CDR2 FYNNEI.

The chain uses TRBV2 and TRBJ2-2; tentative D call: TRBD2 (6 bases). Trimming left V 6 bases short and J 5 bases short, with 19 bases between. This CDR3 region has 16 residues. Germline V lookup: CDR1 SNHLY, CDR2 FYNNEI. In nucleotides, the CDR3 is TGTGCCAGCAGGATACTAGTCAAGGCGGGGACCGGGGAGCTGTTTTTT. This encodes CASRILVKAGTGELFF.

This clone has only one observation. The chain combines TRBV27 with TRBJ2-2, with 12 positions matching TRBD1. The CDR3 extends over 18 amino acids. V was clipped by 5 bases and J by 7 bases; unmatched bases: 14. The V gene's germline CDR1 is MNHEY and CDR2 SMNVEV (reference sequence). The CDR3 spells CASSILRAGTGGNGELFF. For the CDR3, the DNA is TGTGCCAGCAGTATCCTAAGAGCCGGGACAGGGGGCAACGGGGAGCTGTTTTTT.

This rearrangement joins TRBV5-1 to TRBJ2-3, with 13 positions matching TRBD2. The CDR3 length is 16 residues. Unmatched junction bases numbered 6, after V lost 4 bases and J lost 4 bases. From germline, CDR1 is SGHRS and CDR2 YFSETQ. This CDR3 is CASSPGLAGAADTQYF. CDR3 DNA sequence: TGCGCCAGCAGCCCAGGACTAGCGGGAGCGGCAGATACGCAGTATTTT.

Only a few counts were recorded for this clone. As DNA, the CDR3 is TGTGCCAGCAGCGGAGGGGGACAGGGTTCCGAGCAGTACTTC. This translates into CASSGGGQGSEQYF. The chain is built from TRBV11-3 and TRBJ2-7; TRBD1 aligns across 9 bases. The CDR3 covers 14 residues. CDR1 SGHNT and CDR2 YENEEA come from the germline V gene. The V gene end was trimmed by 5 bases and the J gene end by 6 bases; junction bases not matched to a gene: 8.

The V and J genes are TRBV4-1 and TRBJ2-3; D unclear. Germline V lookup: CDR1 MGHRA, CDR2 YSYEKL. V was clipped by 1 base and J by 4 bases, with 12 bases between them. The CDR3 loop spans 15 amino acids. The CDR3 DNA follows: TGCGCCAGCAGCCAAGTCCCATATACTTCAGATACGCAGTATTTT. This codes for CASSQVPYTSDTQYF.

V is TRBV10-3 and J is TRBJ2-1, with 12 bases identical to TRBD2. Germline CDR1 reads ENHRY; CDR2 reads SYGVKD. V lost 9 bases and J lost 7; bases outside the gene matches: 4. The CDR3 is 13 amino acids. As DNA, the CDR3 is TGTGCCATAGGGACTAGCGGGTTGAATGAGCAGTTCTTC. It translates to CAIGTSGLNEQFF.

The CDR3 sequence: CASAADRWNTGELFF. CDR3 nucleotide sequence: TGTGCCAGCGCCGCGGACAGATGGAACACCGGGGAGCTGTTTTTT. V is TRBV7-8 and J is TRBJ2-2; a weak D match, TRBD1 (6 bases). V lost 8 bases and J 1 base, leaving 14 bases between the germline ends. CDR3 length: 15 residues. CDR1 is SGHVS, CDR2 FQNEAQ, per germline. Based on the CDR3 plus reference TRBV7-8 and TRBJ2-2, the full variable domain is GAGVSQSPRYKVAKRGQDVALRCDPISGHVSLFWYQQALGQGPEFLTYFQNEAQLDKSGLPSDRFFAERPEGSVSTLKIQRTQQEDSAVYLCASAADRWNTGELFFGEGSRLTVL.

The chain's CDR3 is CAWRRFLRDEAFF. The CDR3 DNA reads TGTGCCTGGAGACGGTTTTTGAGGGATGAAGCTTTCTTT. This chain uses TRBV30 with TRBJ1-1, with no clear D. V shed 3 bases and J shed 7 bases, with 15 bases lying between them. The germline V gene encodes CDR1 GTSNPN and CDR2 SVGIG (reference sequence). The CDR3 extends over 13 amino acids.

V is TRBV5-1 and J is TRBJ1-6, with D possibly TRBD1 on 6 matching bases. V lost 6 bases and J 6 bases, leaving 16 bases between the germline ends. Per germline, CDR1 SGHRS and CDR2 YFSETQ. The CDR3 loop spans 15 amino acids. CDR3 sequence (DNA): TGCGCCAGCACCGACAGTTTAGGGGGTAATTCACCCCTCCACTTT. Residues: CASTDSLGGNSPLHF.

This clone was found once. V is TRBV11-2 and J is TRBJ1-3; D is uncertain. The V and J ends lost 0 bases and 0 bases respectively, with 3 bases between them. Germline CDR1 reads SGHAT; CDR2 reads FQNNGV. CDR3 length equals 14 residues. The CDR3 loop reads CASSLESSGNTIYF. CDR3 sequence (DNA): TGTGCCAGCAGCTTAGAGAGCTCTGGAAACACCATATATTTT.

This chain links TRBV4-1 with TRBJ2-1; 10 positions match TRBD1. This CDR3 is 14 amino acids long. The V gene end was trimmed by 4 bases and the J gene end by 7 bases; junction bases not matched to a gene: 4. Germline CDR1 reads MGHRA; CDR2 reads YSYEKL. The CDR3 bases are TGCGCCAGCAGCCGACTGGGACAGGGGAATGAGCAGTTCTTC. The encoded protein is CASSRLGQGNEQFF.